Shown below are 14 T cell receptor beta chains from a single sample sequenced in a study of T cell responses to AZD1222 COVID-19 vaccine. This table comes from immunoSEQ multiplex PCR, and its TCRdb copy is limited to in-frame clones, with some not included. This sample yields 90,000 to 120,000 clones, of which around 90% are seen a single time; roughly a sixth belongs to the top ten. This material consisted of peripheral blood, taken on day 0 of AZD1222 vaccination. Source of these receptors: an adult in good health.

The V gene is TRBV15, the J gene TRBJ2-1, with D maybe TRBD1 (6 bases). There are 14 residues in the CDR3. V lost 3 bases and J 8 bases, leaving 14 bases between the germline ends. CDR1 and CDR2 from the germline V gene are LNHNV and YYDKDF (reference sequence). CDR3 coding DNA: TGTGCCACCAGCAGGGGGGACACCACCCATGAGCAGTTCTTC. Translated, it gives CATSRGDTTHEQFF.

This clone came up once. The chain recombines TRBV7-9 with TRBJ2-1; 11 bases map to TRBD2. The V and J ends lost 6 bases and 2 bases, in that order; junction bases with no gene match: 15. This CDR3 spans 19 amino acids. Germline V CDR1 and CDR2: SEHNR, FQNEAQ (reference sequence). CDR3 bases: TGTGCCAGCAGACCCCTGATTGGGCTAGCGGGAGGTGCCTACAATGAGCAGTTCTTC. Its translation: CASRPLIGLAGGAYNEQFF.

This chain links TRBV25-1 with TRBJ2-5; D unclear. The germline V gene encodes CDR1 MGHDK and CDR2 SYGVNS. CDR3 size: 15 residues. The V end lost 1 base, the J end lost 5 bases, and 14 bases lay between the germline ends. CDR3 nucleotide sequence: TGTGCCAGCAGTGAATCGAACTGGGTAGGGGAGACCCAGTACTTC. Translating it yields CASSESNWVGETQYF.

The gene calls are TRBV6-5 and TRBJ2-3; D gene unclear. CDR1 is MNHEY, CDR2 SVGAGI, per germline. The CDR3 contains 13 residues. The V end was cut by 6 bases, the J end by 4 bases, with 11 bases between. The CDR3 sequence: CASRAAEPDTQYF. The CDR3 nucleotides read TGTGCCAGCAGGGCGGCAGAGCCAGATACGCAGTATTTT.

V is TRBV5-6 and J is TRBJ1-2, with D tentatively TRBD1 (6 bases). The CDR3 is made up of 13 amino acids. CDR1 is SGHDT and CDR2 is YYEEEE in the germline V gene. The ends were cut back, 4 bases at V and 5 bases at J, with 12 bases in the middle. The CDR3 is CASSRQASYGYTF. In nucleotides, the CDR3 is TGTGCCAGCAGCCGACAGGCAAGTTATGGCTACACCTTC.

The gene calls are TRBV29-1 and TRBJ2-7; D remains ambiguous. This CDR3 region has 12 residues. V shed 0 bases and J shed 2 bases, with 5 bases lying between them. Germline values: CDR1 SQVTM, CDR2 ANQGSEA. The CDR3 loop reads CSVEDRAYEQYF. The CDR3 nucleotides read TGCAGCGTTGAAGACCGTGCCTACGAGCAGTACTTC.

The chain links TRBV6-1 to TRBJ2-3; no reliable D call. Trimming left V 4 bases short and J 0 bases short, with 14 bases between. Per germline, CDR1 MNHNS and CDR2 SASEGT. The CDR3 runs to 16 residues. CDR3 nucleotide sequence: TGTGCCAGCAGTGGAGAAGACCGACCGAGCACAGATACGCAGTATTTT. Amino acids: CASSGEDRPSTDTQYF.

V is TRBV14 and J is TRBJ2-1; maybe TRBD2 (5 bases). The CDR3 extends over 13 amino acids. Deletions cut 3 bases from V and 6 bases from J, with 9 bases between. Germline CDR1 and CDR2: SGHDN and FVKESK. The DNA of the CDR3 is TGTGCCAGCAGCCAGATAGCGTTCAATGAGCAGTTCTTC. Translated: CASSQIAFNEQFF.

The J gene is TRBJ2-7, the V gene TRBV19; 7 bases align to TRBD2. CDR1 is LNHDA and CDR2 is SQIVND in the germline V gene (reference sequence). Germline trimming cut 3 bases from V and 5 bases from J; bases unmatched to any gene: 4. The CDR3 is 13 residues long. CDR3 DNA sequence: TGTGCCAGTAGTATTGGGACTATAAACGAGCAGTACTTC. This sequence encodes CASSIGTINEQYF. Drawing the rest from reference TRBV19 and TRBJ2-7, the complete variable domain is DGGITQSPKYLFRKEGQNVTLSCEQNLNHDAMYWYRQDPGQGLRLIYYSQIVNDFQKGDIAEGYSVSREKKESFPLTVTSAQKNPTAFYLCASSIGTINEQYFGPGTRLTVT.

In its sample, this clone was seen once. The chain couples TRBV28 to TRBJ1-5; D is undetermined. The ends were cut back, 2 bases at V and 6 bases at J, with 5 bases in the middle. Per the germline V gene, CDR1 is MDHEN and CDR2 is SYDVKM. The CDR3 contains 12 residues. CDR3 bases: TGTGCCAGCAGTTTAATTCCTCAGCCCCAGCATTTT. Amino acids: CASSLIPQPQHF.

This clone was picked up a small number of times. The chain has TRBV10-3 and TRBJ2-5; 14 nucleotides align to TRBD2. Germline-derived CDR1 and CDR2 are ENHRY and SYGVKD. J was trimmed by 5 bases and V by 3 bases; bases with no gene match: 8. This CDR3 contains 17 residues. The CDR3 loop reads CAISESGLAGVGETQYF. For the CDR3, the DNA is TGTGCCATCAGTGAATCGGGACTAGCGGGAGTAGGGGAGACCCAGTACTTC.

The chain has TRBV5-1 and TRBJ1-2; D call uncertain. The CDR3 is 14 amino acids. The V end was cut by 4 bases, the J end by 2 bases, with 12 bases between. Germline-derived CDR1 and CDR2 are SGHRS and YFSETQ. In nucleotides, the CDR3 is TGCGCCAGCAGCGCTCAGGATCCAAACTATGGCTACACCTTC. Its translation: CASSAQDPNYGYTF.

CDR3 loop: CASSEALDRRYNSPLHF. The CDR3 DNA reads as TGTGCCAGCAGTGAAGCTTTGGACAGGAGATATAATTCACCCCTCCACTTT. The chain recombines TRBV6-1 with TRBJ1-6; 7 bases fit TRBD1. The CDR3 has 17 residues. CDR1 and CDR2 (germline): MNHNS, SASEGT. Losses at the gene ends were 0 bases for V and 4 bases for J; bases not matched to a gene: 6.

This chain uses TRBV6-5 with TRBJ2-5; TRBD1 matches at 7 bases. The CDR3 loop spans 14 amino acids. V shed 7 bases, J shed 5 bases, and the junction held 10 bases outside the gene matches. Germline values: CDR1 MNHEY, CDR2 SVGAGI. As DNA, the CDR3 is TGTGCCAGCATTTGGGTGACAGGGCAGGAGACCCAGTACTTC. This codes for CASIWVTGQETQYF.